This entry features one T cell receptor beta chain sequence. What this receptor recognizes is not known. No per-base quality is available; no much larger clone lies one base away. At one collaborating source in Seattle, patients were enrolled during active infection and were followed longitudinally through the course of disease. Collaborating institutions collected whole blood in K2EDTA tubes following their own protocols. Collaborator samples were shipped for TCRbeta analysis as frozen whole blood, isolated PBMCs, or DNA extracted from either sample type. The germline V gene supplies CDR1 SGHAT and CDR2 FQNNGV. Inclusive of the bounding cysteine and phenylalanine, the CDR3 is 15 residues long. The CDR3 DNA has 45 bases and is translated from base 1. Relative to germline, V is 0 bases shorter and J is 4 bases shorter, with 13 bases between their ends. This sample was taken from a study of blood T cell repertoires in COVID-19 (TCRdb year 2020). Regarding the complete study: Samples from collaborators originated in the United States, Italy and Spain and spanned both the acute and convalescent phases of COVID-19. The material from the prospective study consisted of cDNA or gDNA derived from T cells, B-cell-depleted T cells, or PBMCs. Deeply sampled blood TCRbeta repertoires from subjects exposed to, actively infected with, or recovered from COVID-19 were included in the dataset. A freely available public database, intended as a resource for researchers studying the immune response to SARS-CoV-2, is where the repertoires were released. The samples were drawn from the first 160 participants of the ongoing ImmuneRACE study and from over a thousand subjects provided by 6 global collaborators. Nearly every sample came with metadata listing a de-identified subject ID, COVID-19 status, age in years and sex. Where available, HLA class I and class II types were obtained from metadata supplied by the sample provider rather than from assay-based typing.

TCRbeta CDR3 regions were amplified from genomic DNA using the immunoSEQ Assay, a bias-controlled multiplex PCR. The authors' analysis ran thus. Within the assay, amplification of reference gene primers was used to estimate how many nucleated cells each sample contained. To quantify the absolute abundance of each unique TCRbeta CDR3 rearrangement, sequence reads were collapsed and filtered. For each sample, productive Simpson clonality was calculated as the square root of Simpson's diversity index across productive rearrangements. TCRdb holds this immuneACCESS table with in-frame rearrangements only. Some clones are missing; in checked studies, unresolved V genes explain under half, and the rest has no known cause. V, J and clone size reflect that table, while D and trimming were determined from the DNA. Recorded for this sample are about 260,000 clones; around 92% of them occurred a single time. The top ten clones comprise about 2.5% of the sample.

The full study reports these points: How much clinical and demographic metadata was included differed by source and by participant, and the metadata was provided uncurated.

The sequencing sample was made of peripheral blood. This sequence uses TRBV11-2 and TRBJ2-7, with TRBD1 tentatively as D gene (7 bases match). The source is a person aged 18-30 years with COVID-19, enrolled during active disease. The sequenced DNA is TGTGCCAGCAGCTTAGACGCGGGACAGTCATACGAGCAGTACTTC. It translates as CASSLDAGQSYEQYF.